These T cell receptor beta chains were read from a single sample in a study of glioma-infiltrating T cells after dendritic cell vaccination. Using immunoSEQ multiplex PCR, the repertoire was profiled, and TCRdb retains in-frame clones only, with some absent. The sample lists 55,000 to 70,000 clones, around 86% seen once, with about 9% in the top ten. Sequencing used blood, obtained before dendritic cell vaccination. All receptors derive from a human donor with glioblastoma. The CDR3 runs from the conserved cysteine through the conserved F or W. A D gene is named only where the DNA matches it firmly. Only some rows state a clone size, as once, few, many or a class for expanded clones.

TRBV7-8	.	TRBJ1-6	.	CASSLGPEDHSPLHF	TGTGCCAGCAGCTTAGGACCGGAGGACCATTCACCCCTCCACTTT
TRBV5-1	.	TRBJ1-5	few	CASSLVRDFPYQPQHF	TGCGCCAGCAGCCTCGTACGGGACTTCCCCTATCAGCCCCAGCATTTT
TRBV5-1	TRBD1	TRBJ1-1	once	CASSPDRGWSTEAFF	TGCGCCAGCAGCCCAGACAGGGGATGGAGCACTGAAGCTTTCTTT
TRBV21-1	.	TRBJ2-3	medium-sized	CASSIRQGNRVTDTQYF	TGTGCCAGCAGTATAAGGCAGGGGAATAGGGTCACAGATACGCAGTATTTT
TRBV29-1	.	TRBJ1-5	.	CSVGEVNQPQHF	TGCAGCGTTGGGGAGGTAAATCAGCCCCAGCATTTT
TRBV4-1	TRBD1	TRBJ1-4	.	CASSQIQGANEKLFF	TGCGCCAGCAGCCAAATACAGGGGGCTAATGAAAAACTGTTTTTT
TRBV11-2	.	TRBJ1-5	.	CASSPGESGNQPQHF	TGTGCCAGCAGCCCAGGGGAGTCGGGCAATCAGCCCCAGCATTTT
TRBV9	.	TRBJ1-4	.	CASSVGIVGGNEKLFF	TGTGCCAGCAGCGTAGGCATTGTGGGAGGCAATGAAAAACTGTTTTTT
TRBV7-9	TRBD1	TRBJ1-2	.	CASSLQGAGGYTF	TGTGCCAGCAGCCTACAGGGGGCTGGAGGCTACACCTTC
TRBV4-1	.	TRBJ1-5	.	CASSPHRARAGNQPQHF	TGCGCCAGCAGCCCCCACAGGGCGAGAGCGGGCAATCAGCCCCAGCATTTT
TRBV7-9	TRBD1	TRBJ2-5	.	CASSEPTGGGEIQYF	TGTGCCAGCAGCGAACCGACAGGGGGTGGGGAGATCCAGTACTTC
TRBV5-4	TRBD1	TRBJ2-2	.	CASMPGTANTGELFF	TGTGCCAGCATGCCCGGGACAGCGAACACCGGGGAGCTGTTTTTT
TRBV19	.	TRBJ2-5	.	CASSGRTLVETQYF	TGTGCCAGTAGTGGTCGTACTCTGGTCGAGACCCAGTACTTC
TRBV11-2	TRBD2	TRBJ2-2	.	CASSWRTSESGELFF	TGTGCCAGCAGCTGGCGGACTAGCGAAAGCGGGGAGCTGTTTTTT
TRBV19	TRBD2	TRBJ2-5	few	CASSTRLAGGLGETQYF	TGTGCCAGTAGTACGCGACTAGCGGGGGGGCTGGGGGAGACCCAGTACTTC
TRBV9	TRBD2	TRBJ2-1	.	CASSEPGLSLNEQFF	TGTGCCAGCAGCGAGCCGGGACTATCCCTCAATGAGCAGTTCTTC
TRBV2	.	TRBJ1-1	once	CASRPAGKRSHTEAFF	TGTGCCAGCAGGCCCGCAGGCAAGAGAAGCCACACTGAAGCTTTCTTT
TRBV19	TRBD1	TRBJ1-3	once	CASSDRDRAGNTIYF	TGTGCCAGTAGTGACCGGGACAGGGCTGGAAACACCATATATTTT
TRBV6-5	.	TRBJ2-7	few	CASSLGTLDYEQYF	TGTGCCAGCAGTTTAGGGACATTAGATTACGAGCAGTACTTC
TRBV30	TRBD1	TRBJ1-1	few	CAWSVWGTGMENTEAFF	TGTGCCTGGAGTGTATGGGGGACAGGGATGGAGAACACTGAAGCTTTCTTT
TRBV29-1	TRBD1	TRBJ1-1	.	CSVDRGRYTEAFF	TGCAGCGTTGACAGGGGGCGCTACACTGAAGCTTTCTTT
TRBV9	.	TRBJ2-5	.	CASSGLVGGRETQYF	TGTGCCAGCAGCGGACTAGTGGGGGGTCGGGAGACCCAGTACTTC